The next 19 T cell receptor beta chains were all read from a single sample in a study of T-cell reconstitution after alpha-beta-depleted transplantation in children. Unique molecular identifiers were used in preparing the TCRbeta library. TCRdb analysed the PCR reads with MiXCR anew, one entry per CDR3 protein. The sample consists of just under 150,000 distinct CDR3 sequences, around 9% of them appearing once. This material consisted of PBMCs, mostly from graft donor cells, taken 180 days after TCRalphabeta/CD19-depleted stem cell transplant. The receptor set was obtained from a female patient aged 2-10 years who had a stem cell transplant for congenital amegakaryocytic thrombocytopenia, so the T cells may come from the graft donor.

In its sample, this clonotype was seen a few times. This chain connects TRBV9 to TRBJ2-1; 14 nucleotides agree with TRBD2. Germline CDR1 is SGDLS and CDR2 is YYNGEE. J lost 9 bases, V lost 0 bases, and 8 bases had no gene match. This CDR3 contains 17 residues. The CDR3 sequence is CASSVASQGLAGAEQFF. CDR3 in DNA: TGTGCCAGCAGCGTAGCCTCACAGGGACTAGCGGGAGCTGAGCAGTTCTTC.

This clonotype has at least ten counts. The CDR3 region is CASSPGGPSSYEQYF. Written as DNA, the CDR3 is TGTGCCAGCAGTCCAGGGGGGCCGAGCTCCTACGAGCAGTACTTC. The chain carries TRBV28 and TRBJ2-7, with a weak D call TRBD1 (7 bases). Per the germline V gene, CDR1 is MDHEN and CDR2 is SYDVKM. The ends were cut back, 5 bases at V and 0 bases at J, with 14 bases in the middle. CDR3 length equals 15 residues.

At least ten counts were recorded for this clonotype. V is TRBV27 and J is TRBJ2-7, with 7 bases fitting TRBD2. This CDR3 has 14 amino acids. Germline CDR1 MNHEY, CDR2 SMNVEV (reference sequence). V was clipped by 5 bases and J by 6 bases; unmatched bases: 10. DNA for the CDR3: TGTGCCAGCAGTGGGGGGAGGGGAGCCGGCGAGCAGTACTTC. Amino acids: CASSGGRGAGEQYF.

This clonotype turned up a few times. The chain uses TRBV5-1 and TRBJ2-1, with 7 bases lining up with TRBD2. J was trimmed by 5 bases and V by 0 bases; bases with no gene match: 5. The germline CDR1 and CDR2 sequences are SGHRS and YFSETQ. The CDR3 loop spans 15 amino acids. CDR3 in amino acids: CASSLARAGNNEQFF. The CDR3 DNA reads TGCGCCAGCAGCTTGGCCAGAGCGGGAAACAATGAGCAGTTCTTC.

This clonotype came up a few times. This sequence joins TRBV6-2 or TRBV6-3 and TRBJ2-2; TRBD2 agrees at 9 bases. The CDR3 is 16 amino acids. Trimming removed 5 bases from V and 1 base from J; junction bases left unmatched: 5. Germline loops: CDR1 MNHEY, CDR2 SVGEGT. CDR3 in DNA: TGTGCCAGCAGTGCAAGACTAGCGGAGAACACCGGGGAGCTGTTTTTT. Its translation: CASSARLAENTGELFF.

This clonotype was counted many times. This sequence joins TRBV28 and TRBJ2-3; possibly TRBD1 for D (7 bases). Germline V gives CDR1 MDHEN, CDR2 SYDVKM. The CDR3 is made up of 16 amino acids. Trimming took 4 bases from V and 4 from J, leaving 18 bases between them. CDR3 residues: CASSSQGEELADTQYF. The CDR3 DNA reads TGTGCCAGCAGTTCCCAGGGGGAGGAGTTGGCAGATACGCAGTATTTT.

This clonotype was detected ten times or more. CDR3 protein: CASSHPGRGVELFF. The CDR3 DNA reads as TGTGCCAGCAGCCATCCCGGACGGGGAGTGGAACTGTTTTTT. This chain connects TRBV3-1 to TRBJ1-4; unclear D gene. Germline-derived CDR1 and CDR2 are LGHDT and YNNKEL (reference sequence). The CDR3 is made up of 14 amino acids. V was trimmed by 3 bases and J by 12 bases, leaving 17 bases between them.

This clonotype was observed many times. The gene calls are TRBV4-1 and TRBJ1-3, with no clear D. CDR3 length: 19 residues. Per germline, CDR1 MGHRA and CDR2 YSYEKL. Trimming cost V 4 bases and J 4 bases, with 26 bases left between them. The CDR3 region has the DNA TGCGCCAGCAGCCCGCCGGGCAGCCGGCGAGGGCTCTGGGGAAACACCATATATTTT. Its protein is CASSPPGSRRGLWGNTIYF.

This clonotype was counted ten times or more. The CDR3 region is CASSRPWGGGSTDTQYF. The CDR3 region has the DNA TGTGCCAGCAGCCGCCCATGGGGCGGGGGAAGCACAGATACGCAGTATTTT. The J gene is TRBJ2-3, the V gene TRBV7-8; TRBD2 aligns across 7 bases. The CDR3 extends over 17 amino acids. CDR1 is SGHVS and CDR2 is FQNEAQ in the germline V gene. The V segment lost 5 bases and the J segment 0 bases; nucleotides outside the gene matches: 11.

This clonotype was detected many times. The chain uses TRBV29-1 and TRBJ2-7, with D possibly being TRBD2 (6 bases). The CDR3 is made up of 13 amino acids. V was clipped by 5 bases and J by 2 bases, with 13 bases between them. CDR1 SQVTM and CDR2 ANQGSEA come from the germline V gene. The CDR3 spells CSVKGGEAYEQYF. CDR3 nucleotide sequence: TGCAGCGTTAAGGGCGGGGAAGCCTACGAGCAGTACTTC.

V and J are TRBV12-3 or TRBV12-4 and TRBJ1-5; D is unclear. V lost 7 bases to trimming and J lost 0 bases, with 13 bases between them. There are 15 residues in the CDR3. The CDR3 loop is CASTPQLYSNQPQHF. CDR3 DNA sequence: TGTGCCAGCACCCCCCAATTGTATAGCAATCAGCCCCAGCATTTT.

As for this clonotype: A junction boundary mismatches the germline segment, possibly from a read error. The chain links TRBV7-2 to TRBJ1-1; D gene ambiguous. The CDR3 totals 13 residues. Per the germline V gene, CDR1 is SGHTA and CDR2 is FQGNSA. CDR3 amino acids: CPSSLRANTEAFF. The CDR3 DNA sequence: TGTCCCAGCAGCTTAAGGGCGAACACTGAAGCTTTCTTT.

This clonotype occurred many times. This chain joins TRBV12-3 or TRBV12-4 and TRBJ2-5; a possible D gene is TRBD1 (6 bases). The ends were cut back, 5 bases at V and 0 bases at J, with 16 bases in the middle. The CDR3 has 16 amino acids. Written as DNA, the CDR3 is TGTGCCAGCAGTCCCCACTCCGGGACAAACCAAGAGACCCAGTACTTC. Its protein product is CASSPHSGTNQETQYF.

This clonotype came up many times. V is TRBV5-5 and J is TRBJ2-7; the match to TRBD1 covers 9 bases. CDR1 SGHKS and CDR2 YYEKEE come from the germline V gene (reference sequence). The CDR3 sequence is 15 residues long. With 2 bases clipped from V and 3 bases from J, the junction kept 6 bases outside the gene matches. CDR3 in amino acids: CASSFGDRAYYEQYF. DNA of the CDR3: TGTGCCAGCAGCTTTGGGGACAGGGCCTACTACGAGCAGTACTTC.

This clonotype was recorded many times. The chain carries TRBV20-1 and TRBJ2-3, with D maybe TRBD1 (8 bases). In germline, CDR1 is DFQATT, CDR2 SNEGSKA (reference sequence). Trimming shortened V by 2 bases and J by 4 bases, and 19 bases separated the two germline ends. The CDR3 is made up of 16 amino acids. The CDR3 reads CSARFLQGGDADTQYF. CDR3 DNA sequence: TGCAGTGCTAGATTCTTACAGGGGGGGGACGCAGATACGCAGTATTTT.

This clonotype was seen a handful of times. CDR3 nucleotide sequence: TGTGCCAGCAGGAAACAGGGTTCTACCGGGGAGCTGTTTTTT. Translating gives CASRKQGSTGELFF. This rearrangement joins TRBV4-2 to TRBJ2-2; D is perhaps TRBD1 (6 bases). The germline CDR1 and CDR2 sequences are LGHNA and YNFKEQ. The V gene lost 6 bases and the J gene lost 5 bases, with 13 bases spanning the gap. The CDR3 is 14 amino acids.

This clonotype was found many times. In DNA, the CDR3 is TGCAGCGTTGGTAGGGATTCCTCCTACGAGCAGTACTTC. Residues: CSVGRDSSYEQYF. The chain recombines TRBV29-1 with TRBJ2-7; unclear D gene. Germline V gene data show CDR1 as SQVTM and CDR2 as ANQGSEA. The CDR3 length is 13 residues. Trimming shortened V by 4 bases and J by 0 bases, and 10 bases separated the two germline ends.

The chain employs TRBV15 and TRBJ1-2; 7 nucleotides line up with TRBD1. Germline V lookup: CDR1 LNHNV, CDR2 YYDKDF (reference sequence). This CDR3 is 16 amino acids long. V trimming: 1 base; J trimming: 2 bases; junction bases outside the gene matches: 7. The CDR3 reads CATSRALTGYNYGYTF. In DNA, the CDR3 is TGTGCCACCAGCAGAGCTTTGACAGGGTACAACTATGGCTACACCTTC.

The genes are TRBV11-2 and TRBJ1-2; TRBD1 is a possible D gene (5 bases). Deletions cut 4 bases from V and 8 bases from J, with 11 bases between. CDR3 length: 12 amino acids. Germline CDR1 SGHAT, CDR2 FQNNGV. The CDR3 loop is CASSSRTSGYTF. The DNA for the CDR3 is TGTGCCAGCAGCTCCCGGACAAGCGGCTACACCTTC.